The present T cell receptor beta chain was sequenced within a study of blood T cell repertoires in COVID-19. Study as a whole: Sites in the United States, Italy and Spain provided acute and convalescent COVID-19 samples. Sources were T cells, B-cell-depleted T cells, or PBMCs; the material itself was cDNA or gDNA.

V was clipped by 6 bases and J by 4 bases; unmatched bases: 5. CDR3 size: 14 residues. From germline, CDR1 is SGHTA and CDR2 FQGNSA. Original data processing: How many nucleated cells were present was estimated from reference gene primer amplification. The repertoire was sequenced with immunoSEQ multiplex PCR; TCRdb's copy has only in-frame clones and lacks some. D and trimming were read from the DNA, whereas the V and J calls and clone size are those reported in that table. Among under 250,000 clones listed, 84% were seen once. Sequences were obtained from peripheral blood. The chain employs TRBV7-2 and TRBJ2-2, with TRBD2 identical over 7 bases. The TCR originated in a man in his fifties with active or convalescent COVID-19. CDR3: CASRRTRGTGELFF. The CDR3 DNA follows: TGTGCCAGCAGAAGGACTAGGGGCACCGGGGAGCTGTTTTTT. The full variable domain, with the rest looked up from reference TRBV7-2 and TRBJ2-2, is GAGVSQSPSNKVTEKGKDVELRCDPISGHTALYWYRQSLGQGLEFLIYFQGNSAPDKSGLPSDRFSAERTGGSVSTLTIQRTQQEDSAVYLCASRRTRGTGELFFGEGSRLTVL.